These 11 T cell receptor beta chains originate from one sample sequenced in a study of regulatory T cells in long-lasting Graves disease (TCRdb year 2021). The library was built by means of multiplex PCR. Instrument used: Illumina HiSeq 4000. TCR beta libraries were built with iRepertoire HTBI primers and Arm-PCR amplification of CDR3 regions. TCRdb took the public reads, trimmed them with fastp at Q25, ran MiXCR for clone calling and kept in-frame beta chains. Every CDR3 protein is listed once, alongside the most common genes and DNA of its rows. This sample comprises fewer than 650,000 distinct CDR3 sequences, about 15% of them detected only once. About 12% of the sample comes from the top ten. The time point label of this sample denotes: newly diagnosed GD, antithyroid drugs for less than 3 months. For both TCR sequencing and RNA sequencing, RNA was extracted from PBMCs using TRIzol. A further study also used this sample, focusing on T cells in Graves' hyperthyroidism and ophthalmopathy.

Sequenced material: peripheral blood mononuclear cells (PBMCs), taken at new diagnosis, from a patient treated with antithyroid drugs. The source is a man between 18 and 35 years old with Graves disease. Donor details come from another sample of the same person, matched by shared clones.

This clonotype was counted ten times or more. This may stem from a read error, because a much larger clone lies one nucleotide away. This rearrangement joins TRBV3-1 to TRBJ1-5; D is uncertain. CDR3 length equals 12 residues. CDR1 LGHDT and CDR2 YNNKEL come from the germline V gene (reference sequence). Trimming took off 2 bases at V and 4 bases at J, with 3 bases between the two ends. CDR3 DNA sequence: TGTGCCAGCAGCCAATTGAATCAGCCCCAGCATTTT. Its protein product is CASSQLNQPQHF.

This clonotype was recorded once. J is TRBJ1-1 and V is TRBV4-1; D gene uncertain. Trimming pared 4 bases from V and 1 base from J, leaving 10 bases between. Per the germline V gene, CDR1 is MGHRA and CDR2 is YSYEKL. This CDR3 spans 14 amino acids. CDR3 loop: CASSPNAPNTEAFF. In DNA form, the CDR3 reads TGCGCCAGCAGCCCCAACGCCCCGAACACTGAAGCTTTCTTT.

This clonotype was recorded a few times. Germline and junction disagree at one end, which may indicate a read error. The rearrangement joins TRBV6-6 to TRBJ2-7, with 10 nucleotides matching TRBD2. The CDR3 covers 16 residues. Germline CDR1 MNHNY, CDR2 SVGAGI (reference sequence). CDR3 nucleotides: TGTGCCAGCGGTTACTCGAGTTCTAGCGGGAGTCGCGAGCAGTACTTC. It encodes CASGYSSSSGSREQYF.

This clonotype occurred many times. Here the CDR3 DNA reads TGTGCCAGCAGCCGGGACCGGCAGAACAATCAGCCCCAGCATTTT. Translating it yields CASSRDRQNNQPQHF. The chain links TRBV3-1 to TRBJ1-5; tentatively, D is TRBD1 (5 bases). The CDR3 covers 15 residues. Trimming stripped 4 bases from V and 3 bases from J, with 13 bases between. Germline values: CDR1 LGHDT, CDR2 YNNKEL (reference sequence).

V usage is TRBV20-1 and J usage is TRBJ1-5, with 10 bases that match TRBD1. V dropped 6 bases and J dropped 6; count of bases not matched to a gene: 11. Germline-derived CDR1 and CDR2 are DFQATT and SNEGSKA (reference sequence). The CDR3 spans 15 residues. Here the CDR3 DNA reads TGCAGTGCCTTGACAGGGGGCGTTCGTTTTCAGCCCCAGCATTTT. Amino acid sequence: CSALTGGVRFQPQHF.

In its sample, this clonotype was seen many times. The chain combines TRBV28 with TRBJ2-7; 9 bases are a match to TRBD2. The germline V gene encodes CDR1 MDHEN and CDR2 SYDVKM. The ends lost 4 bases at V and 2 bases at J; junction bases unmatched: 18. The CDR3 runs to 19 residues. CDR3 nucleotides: TGTGCCAGCAGTTCCGACCTAGCGGGATTATCGGCTGCCCCCTACGAGCAGTACTTC. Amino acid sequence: CASSSDLAGLSAAPYEQYF.

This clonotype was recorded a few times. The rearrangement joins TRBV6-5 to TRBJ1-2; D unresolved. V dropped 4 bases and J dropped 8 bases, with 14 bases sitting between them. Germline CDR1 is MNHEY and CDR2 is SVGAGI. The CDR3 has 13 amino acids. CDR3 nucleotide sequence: TGTGCCAGCAGTTTTCTCGGGGTTAACGGCTACACCTTC. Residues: CASSFLGVNGYTF.

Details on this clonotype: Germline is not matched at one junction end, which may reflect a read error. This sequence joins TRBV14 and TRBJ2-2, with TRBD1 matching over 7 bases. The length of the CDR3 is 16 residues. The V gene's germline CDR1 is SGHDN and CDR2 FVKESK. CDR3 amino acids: CASSRIGTANTGELFF. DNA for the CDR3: TGTGCCAGCAGCCGGATCGGGACAGCAAACACCGGGGAGCTGTTCTTT.

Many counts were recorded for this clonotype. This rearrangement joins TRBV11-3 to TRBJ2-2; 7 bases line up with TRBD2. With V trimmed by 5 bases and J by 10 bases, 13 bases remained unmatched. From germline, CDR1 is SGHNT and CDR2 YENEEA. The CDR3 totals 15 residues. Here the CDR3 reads CASSQASAGDAELFF. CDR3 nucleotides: TGTGCCAGCAGCCAGGCGAGCGCGGGAGACGCGGAGCTGTTTTTT.

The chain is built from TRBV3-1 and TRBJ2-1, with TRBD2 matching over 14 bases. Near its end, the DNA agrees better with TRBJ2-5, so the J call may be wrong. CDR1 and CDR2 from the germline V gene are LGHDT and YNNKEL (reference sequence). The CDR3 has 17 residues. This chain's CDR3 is CASSPDETSGREETQYF. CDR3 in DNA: TGTGCCAGCAGCCCAGACGAGACTAGCGGGAGGGAAGAGACCCAGTACTTC.

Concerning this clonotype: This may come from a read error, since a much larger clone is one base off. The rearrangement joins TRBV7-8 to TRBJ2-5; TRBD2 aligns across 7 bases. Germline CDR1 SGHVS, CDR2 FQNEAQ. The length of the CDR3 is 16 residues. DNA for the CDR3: TGTACCAGCAGCTTATTGAAACTAGCGCGTACGGAGACCCAGTACTTC. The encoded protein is CTSSLLKLARTETQYF.